This is a list of T cell receptor beta chains from one sample in a study of cytomegalovirus exposure and HLA in healthy donors. Libraries were prepared by immunoSEQ multiplex PCR; TCRdb keeps only in-frame clonotypes and omits some of them. Among 90,000 to 110,000 clones listed, about 90% were seen once. The source material was PBMCs. The receptor source for this set is a young woman in good health and CMV-seronegative. Both conserved end residues are part of each CDR3. D genes are given only for firm matches. Rows may omit the clone size; those that give it use once, few, many or a size class.

J | D | size | length | V | DNA | CDR3
TRBJ2-3 | TRBD1 | NA | 15 | TRBV6-5 | TGTGCCAGCAGAGGCGGACAGGGGGTAACAGATACGCAGTATTTT | CASRGGQGVTDTQYF
TRBJ2-5 | TRBD1 | NA | 11 | TRBV28 | TGTGCCAGCGGACAGGGAGAGACCCAGTACTTC | CASGQGETQYF
TRBJ2-3 | NA | NA | 16 | TRBV7-2 | TGTGCCAGCAGCTTAGCCCACGCAGGAGGTAGGGATACGCAGTATTTT | CASSLAHAGGRDTQYF
TRBJ1-4 | TRBD1 | NA | 12 | TRBV29-1 | TGCAGCGTGACAGGGGGGGATGAAAAACTGTTTTTT | CSVTGGDEKLFF
TRBJ1-5 | NA | NA | 17 | TRBV7-8 | TGTGCCAGCAGCGAGCTGCGGGGCCGATATAGCAATCAGCCCCAGCATTTT | CASSELRGRYSNQPQHF
TRBJ1-5 | NA | once | 19 | TRBV28 | TGTGCCAGCATTCCCTCTCTTGGGGCGACCGGCTTTGGGAATCAGCCCCAGCATTTT | CASIPSLGATGFGNQPQHF
TRBJ2-3 | NA | NA | 18 | TRBV7-8 | TGTGCCAGCAGCTTCGGCTTTGTGAGCGGGTCTAGCACAGATACGCAGTATTTT | CASSFGFVSGSSTDTQYF
TRBJ2-7 | NA | NA | 15 | TRBV28 | TGTGCCAGCAGTCTAGACAGGGGAGGGGATTCCGAGCAGTACTTC | CASSLDRGGDSEQYF
TRBJ2-7 | TRBD2 | NA | 15 | TRBV5-4 | TGTGCCAGCAGCTTGAGTCTAGCGGGGTCCTACGAGCAGTACTTC | CASSLSLAGSYEQYF
TRBJ2-5 | TRBD2 | NA | 15 | TRBV30 | TGTGCCTGGGCGATAGCGGGGAAACTCCAAGAGACCCAGTACTTC | CAWAIAGKLQETQYF
TRBJ2-6 | NA | NA | 15 | TRBV9 | TGTGCCAGCAGCAACCCTACCTCCTCGGCCAACGTCCTGACTTTC | CASSNPTSSANVLTF
TRBJ2-7 | TRBD1 | NA | 14 | TRBV11-3 | TGTGCCAGCAGTCTCCGGGACAGGGCCTACGAGCAGTACTTC | CASSLRDRAYEQYF
TRBJ2-1 | TRBD2 | NA | 14 | TRBV19 | TGTGCCAGTAGTACCGCGGGAGGTTGGAATGAGCAGTTCTTC | CASSTAGGWNEQFF
TRBJ2-7 | TRBD2 | NA | 14 | TRBV7-2 | TGTGCCAGCAGCTCTGCCCTAGCGGGAGACGAGCAGTACTTC | CASSSALAGDEQYF
TRBJ2-5 | NA | NA | 13 | TRBV7-2 | TGTGCCAGCAGCCCCACCCTTCGGGAGACCCAGTACTTC | CASSPTLRETQYF
TRBJ2-1 | TRBD1 | NA | 15 | TRBV18 | TGTGCCAGCTCACCTAAAATAGACAGGGATAGCGAGCAGTTCTTC | CASSPKIDRDSEQFF
TRBJ2-7 | TRBD2 | NA | 15 | TRBV19 | TGTGCCAGTAGTGCGGGACTAGCGGGAGCCCACGAGCAGTACTTC | CASSAGLAGAHEQYF
TRBJ1-2 | NA | NA | 12 | TRBV28 | TGTGCCATTCAGGGTAACTTCTATGGCTACACCTTC | CAIQGNFYGYTF
TRBJ1-1 | TRBD1 | NA | 14 | TRBV6-6 | TGTGCCAGCAGTGATCAGGGGGCCGGCACTGAAGCTTTCTTT | CASSDQGAGTEAFF
TRBJ1-4 | TRBD1 | NA | 16 | TRBV6-6 | TGTGCCAGCAATCTGGGGACAGGGGGGTACGATGAAAAACTGTTTTTT | CASNLGTGGYDEKLFF
TRBJ1-5 | NA | once | 14 | TRBV28 | TGTGCCAGCAGTTTGAGACTTTCGGTCCAGCCCCAGCATTTT | CASSLRLSVQPQHF
TRBJ2-2 | NA | NA | 13 | TRBV13 | TGTGCCAGCAGCTCCGACAGGACCGGGGAGCTGTTTTTT | CASSSDRTGELFF
TRBJ2-4 | TRBD1 | NA | 14 | TRBV5-1 | TGCGCCAGCAGCTTAAGGACAGGGGAAAACATTCAGTACTTC | CASSLRTGENIQYF
TRBJ2-6 | TRBD1 | NA | 14 | TRBV23-1 | TGCGCCAGTCACAGGGGATTGGGGGCCAACGTCCTGACTTTC | CASHRGLGANVLTF
TRBJ1-2 | NA | few | 11 | TRBV20-1 | TGCAGTGCTAGGACCGGGGATGGCTACACCTTC | CSARTGDGYTF
TRBJ1-4 | TRBD1 | NA | 18 | TRBV28 | TGTGCCAGCAGTTTCCTAGCAGGGGGCGCTCGGGGTAATGAAAAACTGTTTTTT | CASSFLAGGARGNEKLFF
TRBJ1-5 | TRBD1 | NA | 16 | TRBV7-8 | TGTGCCAGCAGCCCGACAGGGAATCGTTTAAGTCAGCCCCAGCATTTT | CASSPTGNRLSQPQHF
TRBJ2-3 | NA | NA | 14 | TRBV27 | TGTGCCAGCAGTTTACCACACCTCACAGATACGCAGTATTTT | CASSLPHLTDTQYF
TRBJ1-4 | TRBD1 | NA | 14 | TRBV30 | TGTGCCTGGAGTACAGGGGGGCTAAATGAAAAACTGTTTTTT | CAWSTGGLNEKLFF
TRBJ2-7 | TRBD1 | NA | 15 | TRBV5-8 | TGTGCCAGCAGCCTAGGGACAGGGGTGGGGTACGAGCAGTACTTC | CASSLGTGVGYEQYF
TRBJ2-5 | NA | NA | 14 | TRBV5-1 | TGCGCCAGCAGCTTGCGCTCTTCTGCGGAGACCCAGTACTTC | CASSLRSSAETQYF
TRBJ2-3 | NA | NA | 14 | TRBV5-1 | TGCGCCAGCACGAGGGGGGGGGCCGGAGATACGCAGTATTTT | CASTRGGAGDTQYF
TRBJ2-5 | NA | NA | 17 | TRBV29-1 | TGCAGCGTTGATGGTGCCGGACAGCTGACCTTCAAAGAGACCCAGTACTTC | CSVDGAGQLTFKETQYF
TRBJ2-2 | NA | NA | 11 | TRBV28 | TGTGCCAGCAGTTTGTCGGGGGAGCTGTTTTTT | CASSLSGELFF
TRBJ1-1 | TRBD1 | once | 15 | TRBV27 | TGTGCCAGCAGTCAGGGACAGGGGATGAACACTGAAGCTTTCTTT | CASSQGQGMNTEAFF
TRBJ2-1 | TRBD1 | many | 14 | TRBV30 | TGTGCCTGGACCCCCCAGGCAGGGGGCCATGAGCAGTTCTTC | CAWTPQAGGHEQFF
TRBJ1-5 | NA | NA | 13 | TRBV7-2 | TGTGCCAGCAGCTTGGGGGGAGGGCAGCCCCAGCATTTT | CASSLGGGQPQHF
TRBJ1-1 | NA | once | 14 | TRBV7-3 | TGTGCCAGCAGCCCGACTGACAGGAGCACTGAAGCTTTCTTT | CASSPTDRSTEAFF
TRBJ1-6 | NA | NA | 14 | TRBV7-2 | TGTGCCAGCAGCCCCCGGAGGAACCCTTCACCCCTCCACTTT | CASSPRRNPSPLHF
TRBJ2-2 | TRBD2 | NA | 13 | TRBV6-1 | TGTGCCACACGGGCACTAGCGAGCGGGGAGCTGTTTTTT | CATRALASGELFF
TRBJ1-1 | NA | NA | 13 | TRBV27 | TGTGCCAGCAGTTTATTAGGGGCCACGCGAGCTTTCTTT | CASSLLGATRAFF
TRBJ2-2 | TRBD1 | NA | 19 | TRBV30 | TGTGCCTGGGATAAGGTGGGGGACAGGGAAAATCGGGGTACCGGGGAGCTGTTTTTT | CAWDKVGDRENRGTGELFF
TRBJ1-1 | NA | NA | 15 | TRBV6-1 | TGTGCCAGCAGTGAAGAGGCGGTCGGCAGCCTGGGAGCTTTCTTT | CASSEEAVGSLGAFF
TRBJ2-7 | TRBD2 | NA | 15 | TRBV9 | TGTGCCAGCAGCGTAGACGGAGCGGGAGTCTACGAGCAGTACTTC | CASSVDGAGVYEQYF
TRBJ2-7 | NA | NA | 13 | TRBV10-3 | TGTGCCATCAGTGAGGCGGCTAGTAGCGAGCAGTACTTC | CAISEAASSEQYF
TRBJ1-2 | NA | few | 14 | TRBV10-2 | TGCGCCAGCAGTGATTCACTCCATAACTATGGCTACACCTTC | CASSDSLHNYGYTF